This record looks at one T cell receptor beta chain sequence and its context. Its target is not known. The length of the CDR3 is 14 residues. The repertoire was sequenced with immunoSEQ multiplex PCR; TCRdb's copy has only in-frame clones and lacks some. The table lists 66,000 or so clones, 75% to 80% of them singletons. The record originates from a study of OX40 agonist ivuxolimab in advanced cancers. Across the study: The eligibility criteria allowed prior anti-PD-1, anti-PD-L1 or anti-CTLA-4 therapy, and around 40% had some. The study's findings and limits: The study observed clonal expansion of CD4+ and CD8+ blood T cells by week 6 at 0.1 to 3.0 mg/kg.

The rearrangement uses TRBV21-1 and TRBJ2-7; the D call in the table, TRBD1, was not verified against the DNA. TRBV21-1 is termed a pseudogene. The clonotype originates from an adult with an advanced solid tumor such as melanoma, head and neck, liver or kidney cancer. Sequencing used CD4+ or CD8+ T cells sorted from blood, obtained in a trial of the OX40 agonist ivuxolimab. CDR3 bases: TGTGCCAGCAGCAAAGCGCACAGGGCCTACGAGCAGTACTTC. It codes for CASSKAHRAYEQYF.